This record concerns one T cell receptor (beta chain) sequence. The immunoSEQ assay was v3. Assay: immunoSEQ multiplex PCR; the TCRdb copy retains only in-frame clones and omits some. The table shows tens of thousands of clones, with roughly 91% occurring only once. Time point denoted: pre-treatment sample, taken before nivolumab and TIL therapy. Patients were adults with stage 4 NSCLC. This sample stems from a study of TIL therapy for anti-PD-1-resistant metastatic lung cancer. V was clipped by 5 bases and J by 14 bases, with 21 bases between them. Germline assignment: CDR1 ENHRY and CDR2 SYGVKD. This CDR3 has 13 amino acids.

The sequenced sample was blood, obtained at baseline. V usage is TRBV10-3 and J usage is TRBJ1-2; a possible D gene is TRBD1 (6 bases). The origin of this receptor is a person aged 25 to 80 with non-small cell lung cancer. In DNA, the CDR3 is TGTGCCATCAGTAGGACAGAAACCTCCCTGGGGACCTTC. Protein product: CAISRTETSLGTF.